The rows below give T cell receptor beta chains drawn from one sample of a study of beta chain features in type 1 diabetes. Repertoires were generated with immunoSEQ multiplex PCR, while TCRdb's copy carries only in-frame clones and drops some. The repertoire holds some 150,000 clones, with 9.7% as singletons. Sequencing input: central memory CD4+ T cells from blood. The receptors were sampled from a woman aged 40 to 50 in good health. The CDR3 runs from the conserved cysteine through the conserved F or W. D genes are given only for firm matches. The size of a clone is reported for some rows only, either as once, few or many, or as a class for expanded clones.

clone_size	v_call	d_call	j_call	cdr3_nt	cdr3_aa
NA	TRBV7-6	NA	TRBJ2-3	TGTGCCAGCAGCTTAGGCCCCACTAGCACAGATACGCAGTATTTT	CASSLGPTSTDTQYF
few	TRBV7-2	NA	TRBJ2-7	TGTGCCAGCAGCTTCGACAGAGGCTCCTACGAGCAGTACTTC	CASSFDRGSYEQYF
NA	TRBV7-2	TRBD1	TRBJ1-3	TGTGCCAGCAGCGAACAGGGGGCAGACACCATATATTTT	CASSEQGADTIYF
few	TRBV5-1	NA	TRBJ2-5	TGCGCCAGCAGCTTGGGGCAGGGGTCCCGGCAAGAGACCCAGTACTTC	CASSLGQGSRQETQYF
NA	TRBV12-5	TRBD1	TRBJ2-4	TGTGCTAGTGGTTCTCGCCTGACAGGGGAGAACATTCAGTACTTC	CASGSRLTGENIQYF
NA	TRBV6-5	TRBD1	TRBJ2-3	TGTGCCAGCAGTTACGGCAGGGGGTGGGCAGATACGCAGTATTTT	CASSYGRGWADTQYF
NA	TRBV5-6	NA	TRBJ2-4	TGTGCCAGCAGCGCCGGATTGGGGGGACCAAACATTCAGTACTTC	CASSAGLGGPNIQYF
NA	TRBV28	TRBD1	TRBJ1-2	TGTGCCAGCAGTCTTAAGGGGGCGCTTGGCTACACCTTC	CASSLKGALGYTF
few	TRBV18	TRBD1	TRBJ1-2	TGTGCCAGCCGGCCCGAGACAGGGGCTCGCTATGGCTACACCTTC	CASRPETGARYGYTF
few	TRBV10-3	NA	TRBJ2-3	TGTGCCATCAGTGGTGGGGCTGGACGGACAGATACGCAGTATTTT	CAISGGAGRTDTQYF
few	TRBV2	TRBD2	TRBJ2-5	TGTGCCAGCAGTAACATAGCGGGGCCGGGGACCCAGTACTTC	CASSNIAGPGTQYF
NA	TRBV7-2	NA	TRBJ2-5	TGTGCCAGCAGCCTGATTGGGGCAGTTCTTGAGACCCAGTACTTC	CASSLIGAVLETQYF
few	TRBV4-1	TRBD2	TRBJ2-5	TGCGCCAGCAGCCAAGGCCCGGGGGCGGGGGGCGAGACCCAGTACTTC	CASSQGPGAGGETQYF
NA	TRBV5-4	TRBD1	TRBJ2-3	TGTGCCAGCAGCCCGACGACAGGGTTCACAGATACGCAGTATTTT	CASSPTTGFTDTQYF
few	TRBV5-1	NA	TRBJ2-5	TGCGCCAGCAGCCTCGCCGACAGTGGTTCCCAAGAGACCCAGTACTTC	CASSLADSGSQETQYF
many	TRBV7-2	NA	TRBJ2-3	TGTGCCAGCACCTCGTTTGTGTCAGATACGCAGTATTTT	CASTSFVSDTQYF
NA	TRBV5-1	NA	TRBJ2-1	TGCGCCAGCAGCCTGGATCAGGGGTGGAATGAGCAGTTCTTC	CASSLDQGWNEQFF
NA	TRBV11-2	TRBD2	TRBJ2-5	TGTGCCAGCAGCCAAGTGGTAGCGGGGGGCGGGACCCAGTACTTC	CASSQVVAGGGTQYF
NA	TRBV7-2	NA	TRBJ1-5	TGTGCCAGCAGCGAAGCTATCAGGGGGCCCCAGCATTTT	CASSEAIRGPQHF
once	TRBV4-1	NA	TRBJ1-6	TGCGCCAGCAGCCAAAAGCCCAATTCACCCCTCCACTTT	CASSQKPNSPLHF
few	TRBV12-5	NA	TRBJ2-1	TGTGCTAGTGGTCCAACGCGCGGACTTTCCATTTCGTACAATGAGCAGTTCTTC	CASGPTRGLSISYNEQFF
NA	TRBV7-9	NA	TRBJ1-2	TGTGCCAGCAGCCCCCGGTCGAGTGGGCAGGGCATGTACTATGGCTACACCTTC	CASSPRSSGQGMYYGYTF
few	TRBV10-3	NA	TRBJ1-2	TGTGCCATCAGTGAAAGCTTGCGGGGGGCGGCCTATGGCTACACCTTC	CAISESLRGAAYGYTF
few	TRBV7-2	TRBD1	TRBJ1-1	TGTGCCAGCAGCTTAGTCAGTCAGGGGGACACTGAAGCTTTCTTT	CASSLVSQGDTEAFF
NA	TRBV7-2	TRBD2	TRBJ2-1	TGTGCCAGCAGCTCTAGACTAGCGGAGAACAATGAGCAGTTCTTC	CASSSRLAENNEQFF
NA	TRBV6-5	NA	TRBJ2-5	TGTGCCAGCATCCCAGGCCGGGGGGCCGGAGAGACCCAGTACTTC	CASIPGRGAGETQYF
few	TRBV6-5	TRBD1	TRBJ2-7	TGTGCCAGCAGTCAACAGGGGGCGTGGGAGCAGTACTTC	CASSQQGAWEQYF
NA	TRBV5-4	TRBD2	TRBJ2-5	TGTGCCAGCAGCTTTGGGAGGCGGGGGGGGCAAGAGACCCAGTACTTC	CASSFGRRGGQETQYF
NA	TRBV5-4	TRBD1	TRBJ1-5	TGTGCCAGCAGAAGGGACAGAGAGAGCAATCAGCCCCAGCATTTT	CASRRDRESNQPQHF
NA	TRBV7-6	TRBD2	TRBJ2-7	TGTGCCAGCAGCTTAGGGGTGGCTAGCGGGGCCGACGAGCAGTACTTC	CASSLGVASGADEQYF
NA	TRBV4-3	TRBD1	TRBJ1-4	TGCGCCAGCAGCCCCGGACAGGGAAATGAAAAACTGTTTTTT	CASSPGQGNEKLFF
NA	TRBV5-1	TRBD1	TRBJ2-1	TGCGCCAGCAGCTTGGGGCAGACAGGGGTTAATGAGCAGTTCTTC	CASSLGQTGVNEQFF
NA	TRBV2	NA	TRBJ2-2	TGTGCCAGCAGTTTCCAGAACACCGGGGAGCTGTTTTTT	CASSFQNTGELFF
NA	TRBV6-1	TRBD2	TRBJ2-4	TGTGCCAGCAGTGAAGCGCAGGTCCTAGCGGGGGGGCCAAAAAACATTCAGTACTTC	CASSEAQVLAGGPKNIQYF
many	TRBV11-2	NA	TRBJ2-7	TGTGCCAGCAGTTCGGGACACACAAACTACGAGCAGTACTTC	CASSSGHTNYEQYF
NA	TRBV5-8	TRBD1	TRBJ1-1	TGTGCCAGCAGTCGGGACAGGGGTGGGACTGAAGCTTTCTTT	CASSRDRGGTEAFF
NA	TRBV10-1	TRBD1	TRBJ1-1	TGCGCCAGCAGTGTTGAGGGGGCACTGAACACTGAAGCTTTCTTT	CASSVEGALNTEAFF
few	TRBV5-1	TRBD1	TRBJ1-1	TGCGCCAGCAGCCCCCTTGGTAGGACAGGGGGGAACACTGAAGCTTTCTTT	CASSPLGRTGGNTEAFF
NA	TRBV5-1	TRBD1	TRBJ2-1	TGCGCCAGCAGCTTGACAGGGGGAACGTACAATGAGCAGTTCTTC	CASSLTGGTYNEQFF
many	TRBV29-1	NA	TRBJ2-3	TGCAGCGGAAAACAGGGCGGTACGCAGTATTTT	CSGKQGGTQYF
NA	TRBV19	TRBD2	TRBJ2-1	TGTGCCAGTACCCCACCTTCTCGGGGGGGTTCCTACAATGAGCAGTTCTTC	CASTPPSRGGSYNEQFF
NA	TRBV4-2	NA	TRBJ2-7	TGTGCCAGCAGCTCTCAGGGTTACGAGCAGTACTTC	CASSSQGYEQYF
few	TRBV15	NA	TRBJ2-2	TGTGCCACCACCAAGGAGACCGGGGAGCTGTTTTTT	CATTKETGELFF
few	TRBV7-9	NA	TRBJ2-3	TGTGCCAGCAGCTTTGGCCCTCGGGACTCCAGCACAGATACGCAGTATTTT	CASSFGPRDSSTDTQYF
NA	TRBV4-1	TRBD1	TRBJ1-6	TGCGCCAGCAGCCAAATGCAATCAACAGGGGGCAATTCACCCCTCCACTTT	CASSQMQSTGGNSPLHF
NA	TRBV14	NA	TRBJ1-2	TGTGCCAGCAGCCAAGATCAGGCGTATGGCTACACCTTC	CASSQDQAYGYTF
few	TRBV6-6	TRBD1	TRBJ2-2	TGTGCCAGCAGTTACTCCACAGGGGGGAACACCGGGGAGCTGTTTTTT	CASSYSTGGNTGELFF
few	TRBV7-9	NA	TRBJ1-4	TGTGCCAGCAGCCCAGGGCAGGCCCCAAGTGAAAAACTGTTTTTT	CASSPGQAPSEKLFF
few	TRBV18	TRBD1	TRBJ1-1	TGTGCCAGCTCACCACAGGGGGCGGGGACGAACACTGAAGCTTTCTTT	CASSPQGAGTNTEAFF
NA	TRBV11-2	NA	TRBJ1-5	TGTGCCAGCAGTCACAGGGATCAGCCCCAGCATTTT	CASSHRDQPQHF
NA	TRBV7-2	NA	TRBJ2-7	TGTGCCAGCAGCTTAAGGACAGTCTACGAGCAGTACTTC	CASSLRTVYEQYF
few	TRBV7-2	TRBD2	TRBJ2-3	TGTGCCAGCAGCTTCAGCGGGGGGCCCCTCACAGATACGCAGTATTTT	CASSFSGGPLTDTQYF
NA	TRBV2	TRBD1	TRBJ2-5	TGTGCCAGCAGTCAGGGACAGCGAGAGACCCAGTACTTC	CASSQGQRETQYF
few	TRBV6-5	NA	TRBJ2-7	TGTGCCAGCACCCATAGCACTCCGTCGGGGGAGCAGTACTTC	CASTHSTPSGEQYF
few	TRBV7-9	NA	TRBJ1-1	TGTGCCAGCAGCGTTCAGGCGAACACTGAAGCTTTCTTT	CASSVQANTEAFF
many	TRBV7-2	NA	TRBJ1-2	TGTGCCAGCAGCCTAGTCCCTTCGGGGTTAGCTAACTATGGCTACACCTTC	CASSLVPSGLANYGYTF
NA	TRBV2	TRBD1	TRBJ1-1	TGTGCCAGCAGTGATCCGACAGGGGGCAGGACTGAAGCTTTCTTT	CASSDPTGGRTEAFF
NA	TRBV29-1	NA	TRBJ1-2	TGCAGCGTTTGGCAGGGCTACCAAGCTAACTATGGCTACACCTTC	CSVWQGYQANYGYTF
NA	TRBV19	NA	TRBJ1-5	TGTGCCGCCTCCGGAGAGCAGAGCAATCAGCCCCAGCATTTT	CAASGEQSNQPQHF
NA	TRBV19	TRBD1	TRBJ2-5	TGTGCCAGTAGTGTACGGGGACAGAGACAAGAGACCCAGTACTTC	CASSVRGQRQETQYF